Listed below are T cell receptor beta chains from one sample, sequenced in a study of cytomegalovirus exposure and HLA in healthy donors. The method was immunoSEQ multiplex PCR; TCRdb's version includes in-frame clones alone and lacks a portion of them. The table shows about 96,000 clones, with 55% to 75% occurring only once. Sequencing input: PBMCs. The source of these receptors is a man aged 55-75 years in good health and CMV-seronegative. Both conserved end residues are part of each CDR3. The D gene is left open where the match is weak. Size is omitted from some rows. Given values are once, few, many or a class for expanded clones.

j_call: TRBJ1-1
d_call: TRBD1
clone_size: .
cdr3_length: 16
v_call: TRBV12-5
cdr3_aa: CASGLSPGQGSTEAFF
cdr3_nt: TGTGCTAGTGGCCTTTCTCCGGGACAGGGGTCCACTGAAGCTTTCTTT

j_call: TRBJ2-3
d_call: .
clone_size: .
cdr3_length: 15
v_call: TRBV10-3
cdr3_aa: CAISENGLGTDTQYF
cdr3_nt: TGTGCCATCAGTGAAAACGGGTTAGGCACAGATACGCAGTATTTT

j_call: TRBJ2-5
d_call: .
clone_size: .
cdr3_length: 15
v_call: TRBV6-5
cdr3_aa: CATTLRGENQETQYF
cdr3_nt: TGTGCCACCACACTCCGGGGAGAAAACCAAGAGACCCAGTACTTC

j_call: TRBJ2-2
d_call: .
clone_size: .
cdr3_length: 13
v_call: TRBV5-4
cdr3_aa: CASSLDSPGELFF
cdr3_nt: TGTGCCAGCAGCTTGGACAGTCCCGGGGAGCTGTTTTTT

j_call: TRBJ1-5
d_call: TRBD1
clone_size: .
cdr3_length: 16
v_call: TRBV28
cdr3_aa: CASRGDRGWDNQPQHF
cdr3_nt: TGTGCCAGCAGGGGGGACAGGGGATGGGACAATCAGCCCCAGCATTTT

j_call: TRBJ2-5
d_call: TRBD1
clone_size: .
cdr3_length: 10
v_call: TRBV20-1
cdr3_aa: CSARDRSQYF
cdr3_nt: TGCAGTGCTCGGGACAGGTCCCAGTACTTC

j_call: TRBJ2-2
d_call: .
clone_size: .
cdr3_length: 16
v_call: TRBV7-8
cdr3_aa: CASSLVAGAKTGELFF
cdr3_nt: TGTGCCAGCAGCTTAGTTGCAGGGGCTAAAACCGGGGAGCTGTTTTTT

j_call: TRBJ2-5
d_call: .
clone_size: .
cdr3_length: 15
v_call: TRBV7-2
cdr3_aa: CASSLSPGLTETQYF
cdr3_nt: TGTGCCAGCAGCTTATCTCCGGGGTTGACGGAGACCCAGTACTTC

j_call: TRBJ1-3
d_call: .
clone_size: few
cdr3_length: 16
v_call: TRBV6-5
cdr3_aa: CASSYSRWTVLNTIYF
cdr3_nt: TGTGCCAGCAGTTACTCGAGGTGGACAGTCCTAAACACCATATATTTT

j_call: TRBJ1-1
d_call: TRBD1
clone_size: .
cdr3_length: 15
v_call: TRBV25-1
cdr3_aa: CASSKGQAMNSEAFF
cdr3_nt: TGTGCCAGCAGTAAGGGACAGGCGATGAACAGTGAAGCTTTCTTT

j_call: TRBJ2-3
d_call: .
clone_size: .
cdr3_length: 15
v_call: TRBV5-1
cdr3_aa: CASSLHSNRADTQYF
cdr3_nt: TGCGCCAGCAGCTTGCATTCGAACAGAGCAGATACGCAGTATTTT

j_call: TRBJ1-6
d_call: .
clone_size: once
cdr3_length: 15
v_call: TRBV2
cdr3_aa: CASSEDGASNSPLHF
cdr3_nt: TGTGCCAGCAGTGAAGATGGGGCAAGTAATTCACCCCTCCACTTT

j_call: TRBJ1-2
d_call: .
clone_size: .
cdr3_length: 12
v_call: TRBV6-6
cdr3_aa: CASSYEEAGYTF
cdr3_nt: TGTGCCAGCAGTTACGAGGAAGCTGGCTACACCTTC

j_call: TRBJ2-1
d_call: TRBD2
clone_size: .
cdr3_length: 17
v_call: TRBV7-6
cdr3_aa: CASSHLGTSGGADEQFF
cdr3_nt: TGTGCCAGCAGCCACCTCGGGACTAGCGGGGGGGCGGATGAGCAGTTCTTC

j_call: TRBJ1-1
d_call: .
clone_size: .
cdr3_length: 12
v_call: TRBV11-3
cdr3_aa: CASSWAGTEAFF
cdr3_nt: TGTGCCAGCAGCTGGGCTGGAACTGAAGCTTTCTTT

j_call: TRBJ1-3
d_call: .
clone_size: once
cdr3_length: 15
v_call: TRBV9
cdr3_aa: CASSSQGLVGNTIYF
cdr3_nt: TGTGCCAGCAGCAGTCAGGGACTGGTTGGAAACACCATATATTTT